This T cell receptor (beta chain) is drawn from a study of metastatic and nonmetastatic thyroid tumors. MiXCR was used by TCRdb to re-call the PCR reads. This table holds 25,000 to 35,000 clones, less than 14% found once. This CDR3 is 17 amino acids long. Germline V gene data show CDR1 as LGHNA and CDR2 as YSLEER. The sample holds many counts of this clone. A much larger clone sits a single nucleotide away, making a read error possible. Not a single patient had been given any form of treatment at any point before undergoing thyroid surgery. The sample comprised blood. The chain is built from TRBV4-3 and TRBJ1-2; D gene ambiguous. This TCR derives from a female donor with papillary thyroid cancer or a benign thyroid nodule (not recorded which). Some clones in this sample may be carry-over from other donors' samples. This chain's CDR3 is CASSQVVWAFSNCGYTF. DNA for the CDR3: TGCGCCAGCAGCCAAGTAGTGTGGGCTTTCAGTAACTGTGGCTACACCTTC.